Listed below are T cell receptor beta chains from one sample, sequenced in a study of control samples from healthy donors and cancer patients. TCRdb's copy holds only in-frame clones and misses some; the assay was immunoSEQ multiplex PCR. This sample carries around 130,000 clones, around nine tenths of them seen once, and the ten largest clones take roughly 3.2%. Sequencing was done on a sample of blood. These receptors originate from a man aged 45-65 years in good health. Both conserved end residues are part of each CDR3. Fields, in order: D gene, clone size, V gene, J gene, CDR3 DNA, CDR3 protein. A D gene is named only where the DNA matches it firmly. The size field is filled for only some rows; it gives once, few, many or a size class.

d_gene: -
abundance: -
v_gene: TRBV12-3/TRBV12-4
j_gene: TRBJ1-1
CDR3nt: TGTGCCAGCGGTTTTATTTCGGGGACTGAAGCTTTCTTT
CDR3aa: CASGFISGTEAFF

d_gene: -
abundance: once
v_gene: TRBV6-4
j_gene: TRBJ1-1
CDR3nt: TGTGCCAGCAGGGAAACAGGATTTGAAGCTTTCTTT
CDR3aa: CASRETGFEAFF

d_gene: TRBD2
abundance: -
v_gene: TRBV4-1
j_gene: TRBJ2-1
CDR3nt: TGCGCCAGCAGCCAAGTATTCGGCGGGGGGGCCGACAATGAGCAGTTCTTC
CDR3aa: CASSQVFGGGADNEQFF

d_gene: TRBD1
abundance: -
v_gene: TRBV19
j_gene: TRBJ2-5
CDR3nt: TGTGCCAGTAGTATACTGGACAGGGGGAAAGAGACCCAGTACTTC
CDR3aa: CASSILDRGKETQYF

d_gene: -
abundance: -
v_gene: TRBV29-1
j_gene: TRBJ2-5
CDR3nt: TGCAGCGTTGGGGCTAGCGTTCTTCCAAAGACCCAGTACTTC
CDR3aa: CSVGASVLPKTQYF

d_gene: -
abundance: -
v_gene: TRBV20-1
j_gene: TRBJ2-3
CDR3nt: TGCAGTGCCGAAGCCACAGATACGCAGTATTTT
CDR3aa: CSAEATDTQYF

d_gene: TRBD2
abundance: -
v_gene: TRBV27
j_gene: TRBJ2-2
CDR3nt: TGTGCCAGCAGTTTGCTCCCGGGAGGAGCGGTACCAGAGTCCGGGGAGCTGTTTTTT
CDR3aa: CASSLLPGGAVPESGELFF

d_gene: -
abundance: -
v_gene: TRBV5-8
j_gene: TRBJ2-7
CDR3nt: TGTGCCAGCAGCTTGATAATGGGGTCCTACGAGCAGTACTTC
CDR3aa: CASSLIMGSYEQYF

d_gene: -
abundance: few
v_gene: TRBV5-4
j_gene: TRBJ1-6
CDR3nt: TGTGCCAGCAGCCGTGGACAGAGTAATTCACCCCTCCACTTT
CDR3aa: CASSRGQSNSPLHF

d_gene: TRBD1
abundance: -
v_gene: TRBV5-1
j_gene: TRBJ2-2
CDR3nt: TGCGCCAGCAGCCTTGACAGGGGCGGATGGGCCGGGGAGCTGTTTTTT
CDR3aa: CASSLDRGGWAGELFF

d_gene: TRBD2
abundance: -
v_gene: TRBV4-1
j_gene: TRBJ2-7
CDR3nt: TGCGCCAGCAGCCATCTCGCCAGCGGGGAGTCCTACGAGCAGTACTTC
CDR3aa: CASSHLASGESYEQYF

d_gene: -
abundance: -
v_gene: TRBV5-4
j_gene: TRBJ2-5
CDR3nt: TGTGCCAGCAGCACCAGGACACGACAAGAGACCCAGTACTTC
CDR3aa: CASSTRTRQETQYF

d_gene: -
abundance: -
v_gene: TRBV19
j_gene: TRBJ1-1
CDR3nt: TGTGCCAGTAGTTACGGACCTTCCCCAGCTTTCTTT
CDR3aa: CASSYGPSPAFF

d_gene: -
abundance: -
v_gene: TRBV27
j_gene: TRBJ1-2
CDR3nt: TGTGCCTCCAAGCCAGATTCTAACTATGGCTACACCTTC
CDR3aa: CASKPDSNYGYTF

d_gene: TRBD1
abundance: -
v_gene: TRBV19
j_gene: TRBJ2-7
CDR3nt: TGTGCCAGTAGCACCACTTTAGGGACAGGGCCAAATAAGCAGTACTTC
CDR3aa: CASSTTLGTGPNKQYF

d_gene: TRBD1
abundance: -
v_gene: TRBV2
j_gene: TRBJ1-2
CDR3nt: TGTGCCAGCAGTGGGACAGGGACTGAGCCTCTACATGGCTACACCTTC
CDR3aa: CASSGTGTEPLHGYTF

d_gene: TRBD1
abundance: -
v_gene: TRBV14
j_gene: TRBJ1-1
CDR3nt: TGTGCCAGCAGCCATTGGACAGGGCCCCACACTGAAGCTTTCTTT
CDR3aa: CASSHWTGPHTEAFF

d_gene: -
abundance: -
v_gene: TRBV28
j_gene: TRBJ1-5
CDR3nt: TGTGCCAGCAGTACAGGGTATCAGCCCCAGCATTTT
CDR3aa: CASSTGYQPQHF

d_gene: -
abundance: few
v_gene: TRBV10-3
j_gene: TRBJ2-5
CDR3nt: TGTGCCATCAGTGAGTCGAGGGGCAAATCTCAAGAGACCCAGTACTTC
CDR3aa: CAISESRGKSQETQYF

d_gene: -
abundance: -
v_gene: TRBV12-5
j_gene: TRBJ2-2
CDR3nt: TGTGCTAGTGGCTACACCGGGGAGCTGTTTTTT
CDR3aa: CASGYTGELFF

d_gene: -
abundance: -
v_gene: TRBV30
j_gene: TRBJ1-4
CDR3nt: TGTGCCTGGAGTGTCGGGGTATGGGAAAAACTGTTTTTT
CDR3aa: CAWSVGVWEKLFF

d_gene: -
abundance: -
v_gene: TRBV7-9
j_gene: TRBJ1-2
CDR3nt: TGTGCCAGCAGCTTAAAGGGCGAGGGTGGTGGCTACACCTTC
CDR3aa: CASSLKGEGGGYTF

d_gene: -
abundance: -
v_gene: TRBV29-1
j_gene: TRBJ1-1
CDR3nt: TGCAGCGTTGTTGGGAAAGGGGGCACTGAAGCTTTCTTT
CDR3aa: CSVVGKGGTEAFF

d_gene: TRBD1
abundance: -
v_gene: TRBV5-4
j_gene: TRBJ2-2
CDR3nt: TGTGCCAGCAGCACCCCGGGACAGGGGTTCACCGGGGAGCTGTTTTTT
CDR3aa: CASSTPGQGFTGELFF

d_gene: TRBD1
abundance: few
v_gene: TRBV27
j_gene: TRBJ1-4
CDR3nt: TGTGCCAGCAGTTCCAGGGGGTTTTTGGCTAATGAAAAACTGTTTTTT
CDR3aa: CASSSRGFLANEKLFF

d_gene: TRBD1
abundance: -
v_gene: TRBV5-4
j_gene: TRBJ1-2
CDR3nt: TGTGCCAGCAGCTATGACTCCTTTTGGGACAGGGGGCGCGAAAATGGCTACACCTTC
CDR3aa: CASSYDSFWDRGRENGYTF

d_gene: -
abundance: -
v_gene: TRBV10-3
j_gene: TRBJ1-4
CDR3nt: TGTGCCATCAGTGAGTCTGCTGAAAAACTGTTTTTT
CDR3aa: CAISESAEKLFF

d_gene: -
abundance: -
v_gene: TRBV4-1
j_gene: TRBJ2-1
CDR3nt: TGCGCCAGCAGCCAAGACGGGTGGGGCCCTTCAAGCTCCTACAATGAGCAGTTCTTC
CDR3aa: CASSQDGWGPSSSYNEQFF

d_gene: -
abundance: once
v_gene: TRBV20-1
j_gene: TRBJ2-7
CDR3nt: TGCAGTGCTAGAATGGGGATCGAGCAGTACTTC
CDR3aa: CSARMGIEQYF

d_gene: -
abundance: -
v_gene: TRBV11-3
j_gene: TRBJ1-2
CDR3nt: TGTGCCAGCAGCCTGCCGGGGGCCGGGGTATGGGGCTACACCTTC
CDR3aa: CASSLPGAGVWGYTF

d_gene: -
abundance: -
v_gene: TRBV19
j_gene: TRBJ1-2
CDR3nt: TGTGCCAGTAGTATAGACAGGGGAAGGTATGGCTACACCTTC
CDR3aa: CASSIDRGRYGYTF

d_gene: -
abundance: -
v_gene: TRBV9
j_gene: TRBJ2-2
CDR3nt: TGTGCCAGCAGCGTAGCGGACTCGATCACCGGGGAGCTGTTTTTT
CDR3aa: CASSVADSITGELFF

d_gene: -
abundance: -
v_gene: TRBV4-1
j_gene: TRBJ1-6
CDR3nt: TGCGCCAGCAGCCATGAACCAAGGAGATATTCACCCCTCCACTTT
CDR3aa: CASSHEPRRYSPLHF

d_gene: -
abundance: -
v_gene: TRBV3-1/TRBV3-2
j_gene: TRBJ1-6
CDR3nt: TGTGCCAGCAGCCAAGATAACAGTCGAGATTCACCCCTCCACTTT
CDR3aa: CASSQDNSRDSPLHF

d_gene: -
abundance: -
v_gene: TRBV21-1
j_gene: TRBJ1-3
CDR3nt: TGTGCCAGCAGCAAATTGGCTCGGGCCTCGGCTGTCTCTGGAAACACCATATATTTT
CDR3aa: CASSKLARASAVSGNTIYF

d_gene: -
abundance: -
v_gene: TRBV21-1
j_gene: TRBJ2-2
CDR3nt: TGTGCCAGCAGCAATATGGGGCTGAACACCGGGGAGCTGTTTTTT
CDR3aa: CASSNMGLNTGELFF

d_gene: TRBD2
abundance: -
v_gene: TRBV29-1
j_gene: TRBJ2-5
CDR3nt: TGCAGCGTTAATTTACTAGCGGGGGTCCATTGGGAGACCCAGTACTTC
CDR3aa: CSVNLLAGVHWETQYF

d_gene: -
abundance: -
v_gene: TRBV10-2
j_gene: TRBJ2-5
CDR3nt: TGCGCCAGCAGTGAGCCTCGTTTCGGGGAACAAGAAGAGACCCAGTACTTC
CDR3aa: CASSEPRFGEQEETQYF

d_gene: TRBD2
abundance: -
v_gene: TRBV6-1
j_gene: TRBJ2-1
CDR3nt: TGTGCCAGCAGTGAAATTCTAGCGGGGGGAGGTGAGCAGTTCTTC
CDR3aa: CASSEILAGGGEQFF